This T cell receptor beta chain was found in a study of blood T cell repertoires in COVID-19. The germline V gene has CDR1 SGHAT and CDR2 FQNNGV. Trimming cost V 3 bases and J 3 bases; bases outside gene matches: 5. CDR3 length: 15 amino acids. Some clones are missing from TCRdb's copy, which holds only in-frame ones; the method was immunoSEQ multiplex PCR. The repertoire has more than 90,000 clones, around nine tenths of them found once; the top ten carry 3.5% to 4.5%. What was sequenced was peripheral blood. The rearrangement links TRBV11-2 to TRBJ1-3, with 7 bases aligning to TRBD1. The origin of this receptor is a man in his forties or fifties with acute or convalescent COVID-19. Written as DNA, the CDR3 is TGTGCCAGCAGCTTTAGCAGGGGGGATGGAAACACCATATATTTT. It encodes CASSFSRGDGNTIYF. The entire variable domain, with the rest obtained from reference TRBV11-2 and TRBJ1-3, is as follows: EAGVAQSPRYKIIEKRQSVAFWCNPISGHATLYWYQQILGQGPKLLIQFQNNGVVDDSQLPKDRFSAERLKGVDSTLKIQPAKLEDSAVYLCASSFSRGDGNTIYFGEGSWLTVV.